The 17 T cell receptor beta chains reported below all come from one sample, sequenced in a study of radiotherapy plus CTLA-4 blockade in lung cancer. TCRdb's copy holds only in-frame clones and misses some; the assay was immunoSEQ multiplex PCR. The table includes some 80,000 clones, less than 85% detected once. The sample in question was peripheral blood, obtained from a patient treated with radiotherapy plus ipilimumab. The receptors here all came from a human donor with non-small cell lung cancer who had stable disease on radiotherapy plus ipilimumab.

The chain uses TRBV4-2 and TRBJ2-5; TRBD2 aligns across 9 bases. CDR3 length: 16 amino acids. With V trimmed by 6 bases and J by 2 bases, 10 bases remained unmatched. Germline CDR1 reads LGHNA; CDR2 reads YNFKEQ. CDR3 protein: CASRLHSAGGQETQYF. DNA for the CDR3: TGTGCCAGCAGACTCCACTCAGCGGGGGGACAAGAGACCCAGTACTTC.

The chain is built from TRBV5-5 and TRBJ1-3, with 8 bases that match TRBD1. Germline loops: CDR1 SGHKS, CDR2 YYEKEE (reference sequence). V lost 3 bases to trimming and J lost 4 bases; unmatched junction nucleotides: 0. This CDR3 is built from 13 residues. CDR3 residues: CASSWTGGNTIYF. The CDR3 DNA follows: TGTGCCAGCAGCTGGACAGGGGGAAACACCATATATTTT.

The chain couples TRBV5-5 to TRBJ1-1, with 8 bases matching TRBD1. This CDR3 has 17 residues. Germline V lookup: CDR1 SGHKS, CDR2 YYEKEE (reference sequence). The trim removed 0 bases at V and 0 bases at J, leaving 7 bases unmatched. CDR3 nucleotide sequence: TGTGCCAGCAGCTTGGCCTTTGGGACAGGTATGAACACTGAAGCTTTCTTT. Protein sequence: CASSLAFGTGMNTEAFF.

The rearrangement links TRBV6-1 to TRBJ2-5, with 9 positions matching TRBD1. Trimming cost V 10 bases and J 0 bases; bases outside gene matches: 9. This CDR3 has 15 residues. Germline CDR1 MNHNS, CDR2 SASEGT. The CDR3 sequence is CATVPGTGHQETQYF. The DNA for the CDR3 is TGTGCCACCGTTCCCGGGACAGGGCACCAAGAGACCCAGTACTTC.

V gene TRBV2 combines with J gene TRBJ2-3, with D perhaps matching TRBD2 (6 bases). Germline CDR1 SNHLY, CDR2 FYNNEI. This CDR3 spans 15 amino acids. The V and J ends lost 2 bases and 7 bases respectively, with 16 bases between them. This CDR3 is CASSEHGAGGNTQYF. The CDR3 region has the DNA TGTGCCAGCAGTGAACACGGGGCTGGCGGGAATACGCAGTATTTT.

The table lists this clone with a count of one. V is TRBV29-1 and J is TRBJ2-5, with a possible D match to TRBD2 (7 bases). CDR3 length: 14 amino acids. Between the trimmed V and J ends, which lost 0 bases and 5 bases, there was a span of 13 bases. Per the germline V gene, CDR1 is SQVTM and CDR2 is ANQGSEA. This CDR3 reads CSVEDGGASETQYF. In DNA, the CDR3 is TGCAGCGTTGAAGATGGGGGGGCGAGCGAGACCCAGTACTTC.

The rearrangement uses TRBV18 and TRBJ2-6, with 10 nucleotides matching TRBD1. Germline V lookup: CDR1 KGHSH, CDR2 LQKENI. The CDR3 consists of 18 residues. The ends lost 2 bases at V and 4 bases at J; junction bases unmatched: 8. CDR3 bases: TGTGCCAGCTCACCAACCGGGACAGGGGAATCCGGGGCCAACGTCCTGACTTTC. It translates to CASSPTGTGESGANVLTF.

This clone was counted once. The chain has TRBV7-3 and TRBJ2-7, with D possibly being TRBD1 or TRBD2 (5 bases each). The CDR3 totals 13 residues. Per germline, CDR1 SGHTA and CDR2 FQGTGA. V was cut by 5 bases and J by 4 bases, with 12 bases left in between. The CDR3 is CASSPWDGYEQYF. For the CDR3, the DNA is TGTGCCAGCAGCCCTTGGGACGGGTACGAGCAGTACTTC.

The chain has TRBV7-2 and TRBJ2-3; D gene ambiguous. V lost 5 bases, J lost 12 bases, and 15 bases lay in between. CDR1 is SGHTA, CDR2 FQGNSA, per germline. This CDR3 has 12 amino acids. The CDR3 loop reads CASSPSLSPQYF. The CDR3 nucleotides read TGTGCCAGCAGCCCCTCCCTTTCCCCCCAGTATTTT.

The CDR3 sequence: CASSQGGTEAFF. The CDR3 nucleotides are TGCGCCAGCAGTCAGGGAGGCACTGAAGCTTTCTTT. This sequence joins TRBV5-1 and TRBJ1-1, with a weak D call TRBD1 (5 bases). Germline V CDR1 and CDR2: SGHRS, YFSETQ. The CDR3 has 12 residues. V lost 5 bases, J lost 4 bases, and 9 bases lay in between.

The rearrangement joins TRBV19 to TRBJ1-1; weak D call: TRBD1 (6 bases). The CDR3 loop spans 14 amino acids. Germline-derived CDR1 and CDR2 are LNHDA and SQIVND (reference sequence). Trimming stripped 9 bases from V and 0 bases from J, with 14 bases between. CDR3 sequence (DNA): TGTGCCAGCCGTACAGGGTCCATGAACACTGAAGCTTTCTTT. Residues: CASRTGSMNTEAFF.

V usage is TRBV5-1 and J usage is TRBJ2-7, with 9 bases fitting TRBD1. The ends lost 1 base at V and 6 bases at J; junction bases unmatched: 8. Per germline, CDR1 SGHRS and CDR2 YFSETQ. CDR3 size: 15 residues. CDR3: CASSLLGQGFGEQYF. DNA of the CDR3: TGCGCCAGCAGCTTGCTGGGACAGGGTTTTGGCGAGCAGTACTTC.

Regarding this clone: The junction departs from the called germline gene at one end, perhaps through a read error. The chain has TRBV7-7 and TRBJ2-2, with no clear D. The CDR3 contains 13 residues. Germline V gene data show CDR1 as SSHAT and CDR2 as FNYEAQ (reference sequence). Here the CDR3 reads CASSLDLAGELFF. In DNA form, the CDR3 reads TGTGCTAGCAGCTTAGACCTGGCCGGGGAGCTGTTTTTT.

This chain connects TRBV28 to TRBJ2-5, with TRBD2 identical over 13 bases. Germline V gene lookup returns CDR1 MDHEN and CDR2 SYDVKM. The CDR3 has 16 residues. After removal of 5 bases from V and 5 bases from J, the junction contained 8 bases not matched to a gene. The CDR3 spells CASSRPGLAGLETQYF. CDR3 DNA: TGTGCCAGCAGTCGTCCGGGACTAGCGGGACTGGAGACCCAGTACTTC.

V usage is TRBV27 and J usage is TRBJ1-5; no reliable D call. V lost 5 bases to trimming and J lost 6 bases, with 11 bases between them. CDR3 length equals 13 residues. Germline V CDR1 and CDR2: MNHEY, SMNVEV (reference sequence). The CDR3 nucleotides read TGTGCCAGCAGTCCCCCCCCTGGTCAGCCCCAGCATTTT. It translates to CASSPPPGQPQHF.

The chain couples TRBV9 to TRBJ1-1; D might be TRBD1 (6 bases). CDR1 SGDLS and CDR2 YYNGEE come from the germline V gene. V lost 4 bases and J 1 base, leaving 14 bases between the germline ends. The length of the CDR3 is 15 residues. Written as DNA, the CDR3 is TGTGCCAGCAGCACCACAGGGACCGGGAACACTGAAGCTTTCTTT. This codes for CASSTTGTGNTEAFF.

The V call is TRBV10-2, the J call TRBJ1-5; possibly TRBD1 for D (5 bases). Germline V gene sequence: CDR1 WSHSY, CDR2 SAAADI. The length of the CDR3 is 14 residues. Trimming shortened V by 3 bases and J by 6 bases, and 12 bases separated the two germline ends. As DNA, the CDR3 is TGCGCCAGCAGTGATTATCAGGGTAGTCAGCCCCAGCATTTT. This translates into CASSDYQGSQPQHF.